The clone carrying this T cell receptor beta chain is termed medium-sized (0.01 to 0.1%). What it binds is unknown. The data were obtained in a study of OX40 agonist ivuxolimab in advanced cancers. Germline V gene data show CDR1 as LNHDA and CDR2 as SQIVND (reference sequence). The CDR3 is 15 residues long. The ends were cut back, 8 bases at V and 0 bases at J, with 16 bases in the middle. Whole-study findings and limits: Averaging showed that CD8+ T cells had more expanded clones than CD4+ did.

Sequencing was performed with immunoSEQ multiplex PCR; in TCRdb, only in-frame clones are kept and a portion is missing. Among about 84,000 clones listed, 90% to 95% were seen once. This receptor was identified in an adult with an advanced solid tumor such as melanoma, head and neck, liver or kidney cancer. The V call is TRBV19, the J call TRBJ1-1; possible D gene TRBD1, 6 bases. The sequencing here drew on CD4+ or CD8+ T cells sorted from blood, taken in a trial of the OX40 agonist ivuxolimab. CDR3 in amino acids: CASGPGHSMNTEAFF. The CDR3 nucleotides are TGTGCCAGTGGTCCGGGACACAGCATGAACACTGAAGCTTTCTTT.